This passage covers 19 T cell receptor beta chains from one sample sequenced in a study of blood T cell repertoires in COVID-19. TCRdb's copy holds only in-frame clones and misses some; the assay was immunoSEQ multiplex PCR. The sample lists some 150,000 clones, over 80% occurring once. The sequencing sample was made of peripheral blood. The receptors were gathered from a woman in her 70s with acute or convalescent COVID-19.

The gene calls are TRBV5-1 and TRBJ1-6; D is possibly TRBD1 (6 bases). The germline CDR1 and CDR2 sequences are SGHRS and YFSETQ. Trimming stripped 2 bases from V and 8 bases from J, with 14 bases between. The CDR3 sequence is 15 residues long. CDR3 in DNA: TGCGCCAGCAGCTTTCAGGGGTCTGGTCATTCACCCCTCCACTTT. This codes for CASSFQGSGHSPLHF.

The chain couples TRBV5-1 to TRBJ2-7; 11 bases fit TRBD1. This CDR3 is built from 14 residues. J lost 6 bases, V lost 7 bases, and 9 bases had no gene match. The germline V gene encodes CDR1 SGHRS and CDR2 YFSETQ. CDR3 DNA sequence: TGCGCCAGCGGGCCCGGACAGGGGGCGCGCGAGCAGTACTTC. It codes for CASGPGQGAREQYF.

This clone appeared a single time. The V call is TRBV5-4, the J call TRBJ2-5; D is perhaps TRBD1 (5 bases). The germline V gene encodes CDR1 SGHNT and CDR2 YYREEE (reference sequence). Trimming removed 2 bases from V and 5 bases from J, with 10 bases in between. This CDR3 comprises 13 residues. CDR3 in DNA: TGTGCCAGCAGCTTCCAGGGAAGGGAGACCCAGTACTTC. As protein: CASSFQGRETQYF.

The rearrangement links TRBV7-2 to TRBJ2-7; 8 bases agree with TRBD1. This CDR3 is 15 amino acids long. Germline CDR1 reads SGHTA; CDR2 reads FQGNSA. The V gene end was trimmed by 5 bases and the J gene end by 1 base; junction bases not matched to a gene: 7. CDR3 in DNA: TGTGCCAGCAGCACGACCGGGACAGGATCCTACGAGCAGTACTTC. As protein: CASSTTGTGSYEQYF.

This clone was observed once. V is TRBV5-1 and J is TRBJ1-2; 8 bases line up with TRBD1. There are 15 residues in the CDR3. V lost 3 bases, J lost 4 bases, and 8 bases stayed unmatched. In germline, CDR1 is SGHRS, CDR2 YFSETQ. The CDR3 DNA is TGCGCCAGCAGCTCCCTTGGGACAGGCCTCTATGGCTACACCTTC. The encoded protein is CASSSLGTGLYGYTF. Drawing the rest from reference TRBV5-1 and TRBJ1-2, the complete variable domain is KAGVTQTPRYLIKTRGQQVTLSCSPISGHRSVSWYQQTPGQGLQFLFEYFSETQRNKGNFPGRFSGRQFSNSRSEMNVSTLELGDSALYLCASSSLGTGLYGYTFGSGTRLTVV.

The V and J genes are TRBV10-2 and TRBJ1-5; TRBD1 matches at 8 bases. After removal of 5 bases from V and 2 bases from J, the junction contained 5 bases not matched to a gene. The CDR3 covers 15 residues. Germline lookup yields CDR1 WSHSY and CDR2 SAAADI. The CDR3 is CASSNTGQGNQPQHF. DNA for the CDR3: TGCGCCAGCAGTAATACGGGACAGGGCAATCAGCCCCAGCATTTT.

J is TRBJ2-1 and V is TRBV4-1; D gene ambiguous. The CDR3 contains 18 residues. Germline CDR1 and CDR2: MGHRA and YSYEKL. The V end lost 0 bases, the J end lost 8 bases, and 23 bases lay between the germline ends. The CDR3 loop is CASSQDMLDLTPTDEQFF. DNA for the CDR3: TGCGCCAGCAGCCAAGATATGCTTGACCTCACCCCCACAGATGAGCAGTTCTTC.

The V call is TRBV15, the J call TRBJ2-3, with D unclear. CDR1 and CDR2 from the germline V gene are LNHNV and YYDKDF (reference sequence). The CDR3 length is 15 residues. V was trimmed by 0 bases and J by 4 bases, leaving 11 bases between them. The CDR3 loop reads CATSRDPPGPDTQYF. CDR3 sequence (DNA): TGTGCCACCAGCAGAGATCCGCCGGGTCCAGATACGCAGTATTTT.

The chain has TRBV2 and TRBJ2-6, with 8 bases that match TRBD1. The CDR3 runs 16 residues. J lost 0 bases, V lost 8 bases, and 6 bases had no gene match. From germline, CDR1 is SNHLY and CDR2 FYNNEI. The CDR3 region has the DNA TGTGCCAGCCAGGGGGCTATGCGCTCTGGGGCCAACGTCCTGACTTTC. Translating gives CASQGAMRSGANVLTF. The variable domain in full, completed from reference TRBV2 and TRBJ2-6, reads EPEVTQTPSHQVTQMGQEVILRCVPISNHLYFYWYRQILGQKVEFLVSFYNNEISEKSEIFDDQFSVERPDGSNFTLKIRSTKLEDSAMYFCASQGAMRSGANVLTFGAGSRLTVL.

The chain uses TRBV7-2 and TRBJ2-3; 8 nucleotides match TRBD1. This CDR3 is 15 amino acids long. Trimming at V came to 3 bases and at J to 6 bases, leaving 8 bases not matched to a gene. The V gene's germline CDR1 is SGHTA and CDR2 FQGNSA. CDR3 loop: CASSFQTGAADTQYF. CDR3 in DNA: TGTGCCAGCAGCTTTCAGACAGGGGCGGCCGATACGCAGTATTTT.

V usage is TRBV28 and J usage is TRBJ1-5; 9 bases line up with TRBD1. CDR1 MDHEN and CDR2 SYDVKM come from the germline V gene. V was pared by 3 bases and J by 6 bases, with 6 bases of the junction left unmatched. This CDR3 is built from 15 residues. The CDR3 here is CASSLYRGPSQPQHF. The CDR3, as DNA: TGTGCCAGCAGTTTGTACAGGGGGCCGAGTCAGCCCCAGCATTTT.

The rearrangement uses TRBV28 and TRBJ2-7; D may be TRBD1 (6 bases). Germline V gene sequence: CDR1 MDHEN, CDR2 SYDVKM. V was pared by 6 bases and J by 0 bases, with 12 bases between. CDR3 length equals 14 residues. The CDR3 loop is CASRHRESSYEQYF. The CDR3 region has the DNA TGTGCCAGCAGACACAGGGAGAGCTCCTACGAGCAGTACTTC.

This clone was counted once. The chain joins TRBV19 to TRBJ2-1; D is possibly TRBD2 (6 bases). Germline V gene data show CDR1 as LNHDA and CDR2 as SQIVND (reference sequence). Trimming cost V 0 bases and J 10 bases, with 13 bases left between them. CDR3 length: 14 amino acids. The CDR3 protein is CASSIDLDYQEQFF. CDR3 coding DNA: TGTGCCAGTAGTATAGATCTGGACTACCAGGAGCAGTTCTTC.

This clone was found a few times. The genes are TRBV19 and TRBJ1-1, with D possibly TRBD1 on 6 matching bases. The CDR3 extends over 15 amino acids. Germline V CDR1 and CDR2: LNHDA, SQIVND (reference sequence). V was shortened by 5 bases and J by 6 bases, with 19 bases between the two germline ends. CDR3 DNA: TGTGCCAGTAGTGTCACCGGGACATTAAGGGCTGAAGCTTTCTTT. Translated, it gives CASSVTGTLRAEAFF. The full variable domain, its missing parts supplied by reference TRBV19 and TRBJ1-1, is DGGITQSPKYLFRKEGQNVTLSCEQNLNHDAMYWYRQDPGQGLRLIYYSQIVNDFQKGDIAEGYSVSREKKESFPLTVTSAQKNPTAFYLCASSVTGTLRAEAFFGQGTRLTVV.

The chain employs TRBV2 and TRBJ2-1, with a possible D match to TRBD1 (6 bases). The CDR3 is 12 residues long. The V end lost 7 bases, the J end lost 8 bases, and 12 bases lay between the germline ends. Germline lookup yields CDR1 SNHLY and CDR2 FYNNEI. The CDR3 region has the DNA TGTGCCAGCAAAGGACAGTTCGATGAGCAGTTCTTC. Amino acid sequence: CASKGQFDEQFF. The whole variable domain, remainder taken from reference TRBV2 and TRBJ2-1, is EPEVTQTPSHQVTQMGQEVILRCVPISNHLYFYWYRQILGQKVEFLVSFYNNEISEKSEIFDDQFSVERPDGSNFTLKIRSTKLEDSAMYFCASKGQFDEQFFGPGTRLTVL.

This clone was counted only a few times. This chain links TRBV19 with TRBJ1-2; 8 bases agree with TRBD1. This CDR3 is built from 14 residues. Germline CDR1 reads LNHDA; CDR2 reads SQIVND (reference sequence). Losses at the gene ends were 3 bases for V and 8 bases for J; bases not matched to a gene: 8. The CDR3 protein is CASSISGTGYGYTF. DNA of the CDR3: TGTGCCAGTAGTATCAGTGGGACAGGATACGGCTACACCTTC.

This chain links TRBV15 with TRBJ2-5; D possibly corresponds to TRBD1 (5 bases). CDR3 length: 14 amino acids. The V gene lost 1 base and the J gene lost 3 bases, with 9 bases spanning the gap. Germline V gives CDR1 LNHNV, CDR2 YYDKDF (reference sequence). The CDR3 DNA sequence: TGTGCCACCAGCAGAGTGGGCAGGGAAGAGACCCAGTACTTC. Its protein product is CATSRVGREETQYF. The variable domain in full, completed from reference TRBV15 and TRBJ2-5, reads DAMVIQNPRYQVTQFGKPVTLSCSQTLNHNVMYWYQQKSSQAPKLLFHYYDKDFNNEADTPDNFQSRRPNTSFCFLDIRSPGLGDTAMYLCATSRVGREETQYFGPGTRLLVL.

The rearrangement links TRBV20-1 to TRBJ1-5; D unclear. Germline CDR1 reads DFQATT; CDR2 reads SNEGSKA (reference sequence). This CDR3 has 13 residues. Trimming took 3 bases from V and 2 from J, leaving 8 bases between them. The CDR3 loop is CSASYGGNQPQHF. The CDR3 region has the DNA TGCAGTGCTAGTTACGGGGGCAATCAGCCCCAGCATTTT.

V usage is TRBV4-2 and J usage is TRBJ1-1; perhaps TRBD1 as D (6 bases). The CDR3 extends over 17 amino acids. Deletions cut 0 bases from V and 4 bases from J, with 18 bases between. Germline lookup yields CDR1 LGHNA and CDR2 YNFKEQ. CDR3 region: CASSQEGSRGVRTEAFF. In DNA, the CDR3 is TGTGCCAGCAGCCAAGAGGGCAGCAGGGGCGTTCGCACTGAAGCTTTCTTT.